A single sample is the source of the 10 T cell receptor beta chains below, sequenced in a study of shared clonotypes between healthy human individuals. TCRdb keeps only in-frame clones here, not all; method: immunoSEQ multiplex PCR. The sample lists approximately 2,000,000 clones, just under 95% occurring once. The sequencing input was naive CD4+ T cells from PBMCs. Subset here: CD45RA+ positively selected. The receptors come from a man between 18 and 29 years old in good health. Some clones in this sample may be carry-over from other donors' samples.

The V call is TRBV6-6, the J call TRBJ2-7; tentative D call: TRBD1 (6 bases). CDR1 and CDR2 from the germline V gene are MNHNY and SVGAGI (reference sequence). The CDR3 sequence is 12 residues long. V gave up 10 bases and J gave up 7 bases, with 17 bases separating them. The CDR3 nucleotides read TGTGCCACCTACCTAATAGGGGGAGAGCAGTACTTC. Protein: CATYLIGGEQYF.

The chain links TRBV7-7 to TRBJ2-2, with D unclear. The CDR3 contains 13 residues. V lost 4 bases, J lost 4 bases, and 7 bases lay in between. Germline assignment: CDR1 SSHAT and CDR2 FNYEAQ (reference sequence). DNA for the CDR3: TGTGCCAGCAGCTCCGCAGTCACCGGGGAGCTGTTTTTT. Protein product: CASSSAVTGELFF.

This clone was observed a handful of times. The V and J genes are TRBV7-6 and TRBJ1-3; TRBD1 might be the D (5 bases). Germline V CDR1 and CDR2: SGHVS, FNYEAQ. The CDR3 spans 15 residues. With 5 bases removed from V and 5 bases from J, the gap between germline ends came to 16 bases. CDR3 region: CASSPAQGQRNTIYF. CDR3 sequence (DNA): TGTGCCAGCAGCCCCGCCCAGGGCCAACGAAACACCATATATTTT.

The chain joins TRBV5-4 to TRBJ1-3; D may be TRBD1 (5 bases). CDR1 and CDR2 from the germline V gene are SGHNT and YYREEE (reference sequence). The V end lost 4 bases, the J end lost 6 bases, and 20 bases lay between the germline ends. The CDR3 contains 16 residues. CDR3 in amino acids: CASSPAGGAYENTIYF. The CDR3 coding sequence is TGTGCCAGCAGCCCGGCAGGTGGGGCTTACGAAAACACCATATATTTT.

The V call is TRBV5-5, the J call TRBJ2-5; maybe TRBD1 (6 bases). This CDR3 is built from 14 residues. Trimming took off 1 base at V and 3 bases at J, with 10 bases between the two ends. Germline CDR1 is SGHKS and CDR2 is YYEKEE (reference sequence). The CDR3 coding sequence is TGTGCCAGCAGCTTGTCGGCAGGGGAAGAGACCCAGTACTTC. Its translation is CASSLSAGEETQYF.

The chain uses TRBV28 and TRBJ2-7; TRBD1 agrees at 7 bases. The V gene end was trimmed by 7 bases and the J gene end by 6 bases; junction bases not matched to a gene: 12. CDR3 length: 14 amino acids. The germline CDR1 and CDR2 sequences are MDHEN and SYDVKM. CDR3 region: CASIVGDRGSEQYF. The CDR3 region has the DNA TGTGCCAGCATCGTGGGGGACAGAGGTTCCGAGCAGTACTTC.

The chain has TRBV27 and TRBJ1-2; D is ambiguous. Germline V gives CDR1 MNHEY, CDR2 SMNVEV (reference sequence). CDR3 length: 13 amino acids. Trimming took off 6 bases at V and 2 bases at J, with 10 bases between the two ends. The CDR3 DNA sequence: TGTGCCAGCAGGAATACGGGAAACTATGGCTACACCTTC. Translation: CASRNTGNYGYTF.

CDR3 sequence (DNA): TGCAGCGGTAGGTGGGCGACCGAGCAGTACTTC. Its translation: CSGRWATEQYF. V is TRBV29-1 and J is TRBJ2-5; D unresolved. The J call may be faulty, since TRBJ2-7 better matches the DNA end. Germline CDR1 reads SQVTM; CDR2 reads ANQGSEA. The CDR3 sequence is 11 residues long.

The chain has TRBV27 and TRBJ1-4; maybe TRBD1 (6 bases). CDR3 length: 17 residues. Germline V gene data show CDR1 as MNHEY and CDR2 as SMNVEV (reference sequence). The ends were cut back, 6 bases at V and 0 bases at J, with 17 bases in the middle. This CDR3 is CASRPGQGRPTNEKLFF. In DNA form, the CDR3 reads TGTGCCAGCAGGCCGGGTCAGGGGAGGCCAACTAATGAAAAACTGTTTTTT.

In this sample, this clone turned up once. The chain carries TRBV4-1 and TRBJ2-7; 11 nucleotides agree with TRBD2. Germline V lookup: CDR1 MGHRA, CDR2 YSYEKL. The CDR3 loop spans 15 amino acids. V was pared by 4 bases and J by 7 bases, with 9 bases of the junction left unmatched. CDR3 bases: TGCGCCAGCAGCCCTTTTACTAGCGGGAGTGGGGAGCAGTACTTC. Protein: CASSPFTSGSGEQYF.